Following are 4 T cell receptor beta chains from one sample sequenced in a study of beta chain features in type 1 diabetes. Expressed TCRB transcripts were sequenced after all isolated RNA was converted to cDNA. Here immunoSEQ multiplex PCR was the method, and the copy in TCRdb shows in-frame clones only, minus some. The sample includes over 500,000 clones, roughly 16% of them seen just once. The sample was naive CD4+ T cells from blood. All receptors derive from a young man in good health.

Only a few counts were recorded for this clone. The chain carries TRBV6-5 and TRBJ1-1; 7 bases are shared with TRBD1. Germline CDR1 reads MNHEY; CDR2 reads SVGAGI. V shed 6 bases and J 1 base; nucleotides not matched to a gene: 5. This CDR3 contains 14 residues. The CDR3 nucleotides read TGTGCCAGCAGGAGCCGGGACAGGAACACTGAAGCTTTCTTT. Its protein is CASRSRDRNTEAFF.

The chain joins TRBV9 to TRBJ1-2, with 9 bases identical to TRBD1. The CDR3 runs 15 residues. Looked up from germline, CDR1 is SGDLS and CDR2 is YYNGEE. Trimming cost V 6 bases and J 8 bases; bases outside gene matches: 14. The CDR3 reads CASTESPGTGSGYTF. The CDR3 DNA is TGTGCCAGCACCGAAAGTCCCGGGACAGGGTCCGGCTACACCTTC.

In this sample, this clone turned up a few times. The rearrangement joins TRBV29-1 to TRBJ2-7; 9 bases agree with TRBD1. Trimming cost V 5 bases and J 7 bases; bases outside gene matches: 6. CDR1 SQVTM and CDR2 ANQGSEA come from the germline V gene. CDR3 length equals 12 residues. The CDR3 protein is CSVRTGEREQYF. CDR3 nucleotides: TGCAGCGTTCGGACAGGGGAAAGGGAGCAGTACTTC.

V is TRBV27 and J is TRBJ1-4; D unclear. The germline V gene has CDR1 MNHEY and CDR2 SMNVEV (reference sequence). Trimming stripped 2 bases from V and 7 bases from J, with 8 bases between. This CDR3 contains 13 residues. The CDR3 DNA follows: TGTGCCAGCAGTTTACGGAGGGCTGAAAAACTGTTTTTT. Translated: CASSLRRAEKLFF.